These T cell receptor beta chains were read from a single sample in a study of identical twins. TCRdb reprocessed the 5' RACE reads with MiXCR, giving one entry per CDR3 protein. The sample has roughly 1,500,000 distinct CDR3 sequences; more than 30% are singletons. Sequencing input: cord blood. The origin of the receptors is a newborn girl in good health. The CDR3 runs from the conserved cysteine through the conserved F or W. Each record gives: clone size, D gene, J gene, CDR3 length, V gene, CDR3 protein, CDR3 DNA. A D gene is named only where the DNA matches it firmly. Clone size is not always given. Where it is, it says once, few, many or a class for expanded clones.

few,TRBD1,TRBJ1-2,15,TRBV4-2,CASSPRQGGGYGYTF,TGTGCCAGCAGCCCCCGACAGGGGGGGGGCTATGGCTACACCTTC
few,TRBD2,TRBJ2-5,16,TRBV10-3,CAISVALLAGSGEQYF,TGTGCCATCAGTGTGGCCCTCCTAGCGGGATCGGGAGAGCAGTACTTC
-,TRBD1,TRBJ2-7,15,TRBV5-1,CASSNRDRASYEQYF,TGCGCCAGCAGCAACCGGGACAGGGCCTCCTACGAGCAGTACTTC
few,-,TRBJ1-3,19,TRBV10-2,CASSESRRGLGFSGNTIYF,TGCGCCAGCAGTGAGTCGCGGCGGGGCCTGGGTTTCTCTGGAAACACCATATATTTT
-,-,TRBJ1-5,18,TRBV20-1,CSAWWETQYFGPGTPQHF,-
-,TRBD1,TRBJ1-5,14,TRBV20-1,CSAHSRTGTQPQHF,TGCAGTGCCCACAGTCGGACAGGGACTCAGCCCCAGCATTTT
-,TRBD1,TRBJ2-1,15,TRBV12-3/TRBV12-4,CASSLTGGDWDEQFF,TGTGCCAGCAGTCTCACAGGGGGCGACTGGGATGAGCAGTTCTTC
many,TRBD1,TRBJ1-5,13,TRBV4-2,CASSRDRDQPQHF,TGTGCCAGCTCACGGGACAGAGATCAGCCCCAGCATTTT
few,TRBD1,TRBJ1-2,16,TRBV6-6,CASRAGTDLPNYGYTF,TGTGCCAGCAGGGCCGGGACAGACCTACCTAACTATGGCTACACCTTC
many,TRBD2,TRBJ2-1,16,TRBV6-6,CASSYLAGGPYNEQFF,TGTGCCAGCAGTTACCTAGCGGGAGGCCCCTACAATGAGCAGTTCTTC
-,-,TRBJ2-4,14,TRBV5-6,CASSLSTKTGIQYF,TGTGCCAGCAGCTTGTCGACAAAAACGGGCATTCAGTACTTC
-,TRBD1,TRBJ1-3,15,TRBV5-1,CASSSTTGAGNTIYF,TGCGCCAGCAGCTCCACTACAGGGGCTGGAAACACCATATATTTT
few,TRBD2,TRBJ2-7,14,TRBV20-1,CSALSTGGTYEQYF,TGCAGTGCTCTCTCTACGGGGGGGACCTACGAGCAGTACTTC
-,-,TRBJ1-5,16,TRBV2,CASRTVGILGNQPQHF,TGTGCCAGCAGGACAGTCGGCATATTAGGCAATCAGCCCCAGCATTTT
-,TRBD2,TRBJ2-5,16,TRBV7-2,CASSFRASRGVETQYF,TGTGCCAGCAGCTTTCGGGCTTCTCGGGGGGTAGAGACCCAGTACTTC
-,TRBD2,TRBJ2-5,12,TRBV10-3,CATGGTVETQYF,TGTGCCACGGGGGGAACGGTAGAGACCCAGTACTTC
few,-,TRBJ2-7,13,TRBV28,CASRIRGTYEQYF,TGTGCCAGCAGGATCCGGGGCACCTACGAGCAGTACTTC
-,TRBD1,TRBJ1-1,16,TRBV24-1,CATSEDRVGGGTEAFF,TGTGCCACCAGTGAGGACAGGGTAGGAGGGGGCACTGAAGCTTTCTTT
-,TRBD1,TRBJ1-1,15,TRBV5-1,CASSPGQGAGTEAFF,TGCGCCAGCAGCCCGGGACAGGGGGCAGGCACTGAAGCTTTCTTT
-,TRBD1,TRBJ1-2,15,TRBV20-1,CSAGETGGRNYGYTF,TGCAGTGCTGGGGAAACAGGGGGCAGAAACTATGGCTACACCTTC
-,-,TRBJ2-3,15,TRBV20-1,CSARAQRAGTDTQYF,TGCAGTGCTAGAGCCCAGCGGGCCGGCACAGATACGCAGTATTTT
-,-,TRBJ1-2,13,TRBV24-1,CATSGEANYGYTF,TGTGCCACCAGTGGTGAGGCTAACTATGGCTACACCTTC
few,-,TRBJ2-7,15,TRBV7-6,CASSLDVSSSYEQYF,TGTGCCAGCAGCTTAGACGTTAGCTCTTCCTACGAGCAGTACTTC
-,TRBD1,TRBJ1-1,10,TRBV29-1,CSVQGAEAFF,TGCAGCGTCCAGGGGGCTGAAGCTTTCTTT
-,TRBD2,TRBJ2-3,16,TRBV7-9,CASSTRTSGSSDTQYF,TGTGCCAGCAGCACTCGGACTAGCGGGAGTTCAGATACGCAGTATTTT
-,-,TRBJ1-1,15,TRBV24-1,CATREGTAGPTEAFF,TGTGCCACCAGAGAAGGGACGGCCGGACCCACTGAAGCTTTCTTT
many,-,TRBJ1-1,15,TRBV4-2,CASSQALGGNTEAFF,TGTGCCAGCAGCCAGGCACTCGGCGGGAACACTGAAGCTTTCTTT
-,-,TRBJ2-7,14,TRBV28,CASSLGQEWSEQYF,TGTGCCAGCAGTTTGGGCCAGGAATGGAGCGAGCAGTACTTC
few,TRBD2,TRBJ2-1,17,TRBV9,CASSVSMGGGRYNEQFF,TGTGCCAGCAGCGTATCCATGGGCGGGGGGAGGTACAATGAGCAGTTCTTC
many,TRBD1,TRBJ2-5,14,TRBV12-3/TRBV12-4,CASSPRDRQETQYF,TGTGCCAGCAGTCCCCGGGACAGGCAAGAGACCCAGTACTTC
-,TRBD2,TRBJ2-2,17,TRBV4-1,CASSQDWWTRATGELFF,TGCGCCAGCAGCCAAGATTGGTGGACTAGGGCCACCGGGGAGCTGTTTTTT
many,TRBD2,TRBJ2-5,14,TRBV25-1,CASSLTSGVATQYF,TGTGCCAGCAGTTTAACTAGCGGGGTTGCGACCCAGTACTTC
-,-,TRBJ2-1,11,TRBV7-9,CASSLPNGQFF,TGTGCCAGCAGCTTACCTAATGGGCAGTTCTTC
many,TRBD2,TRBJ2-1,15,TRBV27,CASSQPGLARNEQFF,TGTGCCAGCAGTCAACCTGGACTAGCTCGAAATGAGCAGTTCTTC
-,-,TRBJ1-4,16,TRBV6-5,CASSARQVRRNEKLFF,TGTGCCAGCAGTGCTCGACAGGTCCGAAGGAATGAAAAACTGTTTTTT
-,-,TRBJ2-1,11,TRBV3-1,CASSRGYSEFF,TGTGCCAGCAGCCGGGGCTATAGTGAGTTCTTC
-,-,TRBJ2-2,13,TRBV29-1,CSVVGGRTGELFF,TGCAGCGTTGTCGGGGGGCGCACCGGGGAGCTGTTTTTT
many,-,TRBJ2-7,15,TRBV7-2,CASSFRYSLYYEQYF,TGTGCCAGCAGCTTCCGATATAGCCTCTACTACGAGCAGTACTTC
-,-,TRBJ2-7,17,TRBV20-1,CSARAYRALPSSYEQYF,TGCAGTGCTAGAGCATACAGGGCCCTACCCAGCTCCTACGAGCAGTACTTC
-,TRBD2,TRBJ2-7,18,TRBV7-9,CASTTIGTSGQGPYEQYF,TGTGCCAGCACCACTATTGGGACTAGCGGACAGGGGCCTTACGAGCAGTACTTC
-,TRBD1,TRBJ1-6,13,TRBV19,CASSIQGASPLHF,TGTGCCAGTAGTATACAGGGGGCTTCACCCCTCCACTTT
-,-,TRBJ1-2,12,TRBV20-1,CSAQDRAYGYTF,TGCAGTGCTCAGGACAGAGCCTATGGCTACACCTTC
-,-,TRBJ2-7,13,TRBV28,CASSPSYNYEQYF,TGTGCCAGCAGTCCGTCCTATAACTACGAGCAGTACTTC
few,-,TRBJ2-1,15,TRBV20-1,CSAPIVPWGYNEQFF,TGCAGTGCTCCCATCGTCCCCTGGGGCTACAATGAGCAGTTCTTC
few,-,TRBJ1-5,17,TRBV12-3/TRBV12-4,CASSLRGLRGGNQPQHF,TGTGCCAGCAGTTTAAGGGGGTTGCGAGGGGGCAATCAGCCCCAGCATTTT
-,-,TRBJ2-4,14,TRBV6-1,CASNIQGGGNIQYF,TGTGCCAGCAATATCCAGGGGGGGGGTAACATTCAGTACTTC
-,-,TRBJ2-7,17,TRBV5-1,CAGSLSSGTRTAYEQYF,TGCGCCGGCAGCTTGAGTAGTGGGACTCGAACAGCCTACGAGCAGTACTTC